Listed here are 6 T cell receptor beta chains from one sample, sequenced in a study of shared clonotypes between healthy human individuals. Repertoires were generated with immunoSEQ multiplex PCR, while TCRdb's copy carries only in-frame clones and drops some. Altogether about 1 million clones are present, about 70% being singletons, with the ten largest covering over 1.3%. Material for sequencing was memory CD4+ T cells sorted from blood. Specified subset: CD45RA-negative fraction. These receptors all come from a man aged 18-30 years in good health.

This chain uses TRBV10-3 with TRBJ2-5; the match to TRBD2 covers 9 bases. CDR1 is ENHRY and CDR2 is SYGVKD in the germline V gene. Trimming removed 6 bases from V and 5 bases from J; junction bases left unmatched: 19. This CDR3 has 18 amino acids. The CDR3 protein is CAISPRGGTSGGGETQYF. The CDR3 DNA reads TGTGCCATCAGCCCGCGGGGGGGGACCTCGGGAGGTGGCGAGACCCAGTACTTC.

The rearrangement uses TRBV11-3 and TRBJ2-5; no firm D call. Germline-derived CDR1 and CDR2 are SGHNT and YENEEA. CDR3 length: 13 amino acids. Trimming shortened V by 1 base and J by 7 bases, and 10 bases separated the two germline ends. The CDR3 DNA sequence: TGTGCCAGCAGCTTAGGGGCCTCGGGGACCCAGTACTTC. Translated: CASSLGASGTQYF.

The CDR3 nucleotides read TGTGCCAGTAGTCTCGGGACAACCTATAATTCACCCCTCCACTTT. It encodes CASSLGTTYNSPLHF. The chain recombines TRBV19 with TRBJ1-6, with D possibly matching TRBD1 (6 bases). The CDR3 has 15 amino acids. V lost 5 bases and J 2 bases, leaving 10 bases between the germline ends. Germline V CDR1 and CDR2: LNHDA, SQIVND (reference sequence).

The chain recombines TRBV7-9 with TRBJ2-7; 9 nucleotides match TRBD1. This CDR3 region has 15 residues. J lost 6 bases, V lost 6 bases, and 12 bases had no gene match. The germline gives CDR1 SEHNR, CDR2 FQNEAQ (reference sequence). This CDR3 reads CASSHGQGRAGEQYF. CDR3 DNA sequence: TGTGCCAGCAGTCATGGACAGGGGAGAGCTGGCGAGCAGTACTTC.

The chain uses TRBV6-6 and TRBJ1-6, with D possibly matching TRBD1 (5 bases). Trimming left V 2 bases short and J 5 bases short, with 10 bases between. In germline, CDR1 is MNHNY, CDR2 SVGAGI (reference sequence). The CDR3 loop spans 15 amino acids. This chain's CDR3 is CASSYKTVDNSPLHF. The DNA of the CDR3 is TGTGCCAGCAGTTACAAGACAGTAGATAATTCACCCCTCCACTTT.

This clone was detected only once. The germline gene is not matched at one end of the junction; a read error may be the cause. The chain joins TRBV7-2 to TRBJ1-2; maybe TRBD1 (5 bases). Germline V CDR1 and CDR2: SGHTA, FQGNSA. The CDR3 has 12 amino acids. The CDR3 spells CASSQNTRQGLF. CDR3 sequence (DNA): TGTGCCAGCAGTCAAAATACTCGTCAGGGCCTCTTC.